Listed below are T cell receptor beta chains from one sample, sequenced in a study of blood T cell repertoires in COVID-19. Profiling relied on immunoSEQ multiplex PCR, and the TCRdb table lists in-frame clones only, not all of them. Of some 200,000 clones in the sample, more than 65% were seen once. Specimen: PBMCs or T cells enriched from blood (not recorded which). Source of these receptors: a man aged 35 to 55 who had recovered from COVID-19. CDR3s include the opening cysteine and the closing phenylalanine or tryptophan. Each record gives: CDR3 protein, CDR3 DNA, V gene, clone size, D gene, J gene. A D gene is named only where the DNA matches it firmly. Rows may omit the clone size; those that give it use once, few, many or a size class.

CASRESGKETQYF,TGTGCCAGCAGAGAGTCAGGGAAAGAGACCCAGTACTTC,TRBV6-6,-,-,TRBJ2-5
CASSPREGPVGTQYF,TGTGCCAGCAGCCCACGGGAGGGGCCGGTGGGAACCCAGTACTTC,TRBV7-2,-,TRBD2,TRBJ2-5
CASSSWTGSYGYTF,TGTGCCAGCAGTAGCTGGACAGGGAGCTATGGCTACACCTTC,TRBV6-2/TRBV6-3,-,TRBD1,TRBJ1-2
CASSQGGVMGPEQYF,TGTGCCAGCAGCCAAGGCGGGGTAATGGGGCCTGAGCAGTACTTC,TRBV3-1/TRBV3-2,-,-,TRBJ2-7
CASSVWTDYNSPLHF,TGTGCCAGCAGCGTATGGACAGACTATAATTCACCCCTCCACTTT,TRBV28,-,-,TRBJ1-6
CASSLAGRSDEQYF,TGTGCCAGCAGCTTAGCGGGCAGGTCTGACGAGCAGTACTTC,TRBV7-6,-,-,TRBJ2-7
CASSPGISRRGNQPQHF,TGTGCCAGCAGTCCCGGGATCTCAAGGCGGGGCAATCAGCCCCAGCATTTT,TRBV2,-,-,TRBJ1-5
CASSARDKNYGYTF,TGTGCCAGCAGCGCCAGGGACAAGAACTATGGCTACACCTTC,TRBV3-1/TRBV3-2,-,-,TRBJ1-2
CASSENSKNYGYTF,TGTGCCAGTAGCGAAAACTCTAAGAACTATGGCTACACCTTC,TRBV19,few,-,TRBJ1-2
CASSQVRDLYNQPQHF,TGCGCCAGCAGCCAAGTTCGGGATCTGTATAATCAGCCCCAGCATTTT,TRBV4-1,-,-,TRBJ1-5
CASSEWQFGTDTQYF,TGTGCCAGCAGTGAGTGGCAATTCGGGACAGATACGCAGTATTTT,TRBV2,-,-,TRBJ2-3
CATSDPSTGEGKNSYNSPLHF,TGTGCCACCAGTGATCCAAGTACGGGAGAGGGGAAGAACTCCTATAATTCACCCCTCCACTTT,TRBV24-1,-,-,TRBJ1-6
CASSRAGYTGELFF,TGTGCCAGCAGCAGAGCAGGGTACACCGGGGAGCTGTTTTTT,TRBV7-6,-,-,TRBJ2-2
CASSQLAGGRYEQYF,TGTGCCAGCAGCCAACTAGCGGGGGGGCGGTACGAGCAGTACTTC,TRBV5-4,once,TRBD2,TRBJ2-7
CASSTAGTSGAGELFF,TGTGCCAGTAGTACCGCCGGGACTAGCGGGGCGGGGGAGCTGTTTTTT,TRBV19,-,TRBD2,TRBJ2-2
CASSLRGAVAYNEQFF,TGTGCCAGCAGCTTGCGGGGGGCAGTAGCCTACAATGAGCAGTTCTTC,TRBV5-6,once,-,TRBJ2-1
CASSLPVERETQYF,TGTGCCAGCAGCTTACCCGTAGAGAGAGAGACCCAGTACTTC,TRBV7-9,-,-,TRBJ2-5
CASSEAGLYGYTF,TGTGCCAGCAGTGAGGCAGGCCTCTATGGCTACACCTTC,TRBV25-1,few,-,TRBJ1-2
CASSPFRADNEQFF,TGCGCCAGCAGCCCCTTCAGGGCCGACAATGAGCAGTTCTTC,TRBV5-1,-,-,TRBJ2-1
CASSPGGQNYGYTF,TGTGCCAGCTCACCCGGGGGGCAGAACTATGGCTACACCTTC,TRBV18,-,-,TRBJ1-2
CSAREDRGQFF,TGCAGTGCTAGAGAAGACAGGGGGCAGTTCTTC,TRBV20-1,-,TRBD1,TRBJ2-1
CASSPLTGGNGYTF,TGTGCCAGCAGTCCACTGACAGGGGGCAATGGCTACACCTTC,TRBV28,-,TRBD1,TRBJ1-2